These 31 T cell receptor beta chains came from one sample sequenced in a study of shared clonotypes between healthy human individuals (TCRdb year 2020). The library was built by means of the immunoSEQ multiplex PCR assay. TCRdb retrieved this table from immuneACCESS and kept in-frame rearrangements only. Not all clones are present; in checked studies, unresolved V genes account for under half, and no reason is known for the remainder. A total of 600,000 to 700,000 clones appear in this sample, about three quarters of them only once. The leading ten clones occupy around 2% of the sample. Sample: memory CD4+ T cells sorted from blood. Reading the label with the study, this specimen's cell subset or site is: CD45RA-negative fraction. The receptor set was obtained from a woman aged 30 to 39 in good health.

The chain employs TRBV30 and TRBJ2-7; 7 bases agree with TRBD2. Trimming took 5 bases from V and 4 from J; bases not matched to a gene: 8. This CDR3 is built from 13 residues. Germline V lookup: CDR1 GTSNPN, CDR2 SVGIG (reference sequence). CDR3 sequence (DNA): TGTGCCTGGGCGCGGGAGACATATTACGAGCAGTACTTC. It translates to CAWARETYYEQYF. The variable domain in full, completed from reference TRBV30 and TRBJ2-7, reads SQTIHQWPATLVQPVGSPLSLECTVEGTSNPNLYWYRQAAGRGLQLLFYSVGIGQISSEVPQNLSASRPQDRQFILSSKKLLLSDSGFYLCAWARETYYEQYFGPGTRLTVT.

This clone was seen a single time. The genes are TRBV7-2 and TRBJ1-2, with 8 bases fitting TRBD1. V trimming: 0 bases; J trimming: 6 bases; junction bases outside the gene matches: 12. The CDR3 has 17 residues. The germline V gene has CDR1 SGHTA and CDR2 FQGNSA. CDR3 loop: CASSLAYDRGRTHGYTF. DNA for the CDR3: TGTGCCAGCAGCTTAGCATATGACAGGGGAAGAACCCATGGCTACACCTTC.

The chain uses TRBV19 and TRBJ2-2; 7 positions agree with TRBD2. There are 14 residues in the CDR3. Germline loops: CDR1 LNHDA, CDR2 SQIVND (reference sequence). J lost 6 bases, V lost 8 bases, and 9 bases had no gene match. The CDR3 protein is CASRRGIGSGELFF. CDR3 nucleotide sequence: TGTGCCAGTCGGCGGGGGATCGGGTCCGGGGAGCTGTTTTTT.

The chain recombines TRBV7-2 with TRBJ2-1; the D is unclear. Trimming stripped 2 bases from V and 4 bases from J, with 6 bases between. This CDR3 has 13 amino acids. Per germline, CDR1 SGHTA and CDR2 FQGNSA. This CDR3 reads CASSLRRYNEQFF. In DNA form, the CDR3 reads TGTGCCAGCAGCTTAAGACGTTACAATGAGCAGTTCTTC. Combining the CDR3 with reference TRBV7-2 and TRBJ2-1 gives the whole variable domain GAGVSQSPSNKVTEKGKDVELRCDPISGHTALYWYRQSLGQGLEFLIYFQGNSAPDKSGLPSDRFSAERTGGSVSTLTIQRTQQEDSAVYLCASSLRRYNEQFFGPGTRLTVL.

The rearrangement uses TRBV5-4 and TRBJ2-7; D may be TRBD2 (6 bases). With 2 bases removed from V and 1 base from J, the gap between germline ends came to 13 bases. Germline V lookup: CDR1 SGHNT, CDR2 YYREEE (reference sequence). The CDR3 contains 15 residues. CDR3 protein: CASSLAASVSYEQYF. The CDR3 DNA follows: TGTGCCAGCAGCTTAGCCGCTAGCGTTTCCTACGAGCAGTACTTC.

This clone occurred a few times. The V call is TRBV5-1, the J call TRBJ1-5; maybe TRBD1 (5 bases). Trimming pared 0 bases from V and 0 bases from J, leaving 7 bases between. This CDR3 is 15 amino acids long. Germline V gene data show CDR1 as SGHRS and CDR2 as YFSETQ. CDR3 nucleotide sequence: TGCGCCAGCAGCTTGGGACAGACTAGCAATCAGCCCCAGCATTTT. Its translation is CASSLGQTSNQPQHF.

CDR3 coding DNA: TGTGCCAGTAGTAGTAGCTCTGGGGCCAACGTCCTGACTTTC. Protein sequence: CASSSSSGANVLTF. V and J are TRBV19 and TRBJ2-6; D remains ambiguous. Germline V gene lookup returns CDR1 LNHDA and CDR2 SQIVND (reference sequence). V lost 4 bases, J lost 0 bases, and 4 bases lay in between. The CDR3 sequence is 14 residues long.

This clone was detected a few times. The CDR3 DNA reads as TGTGCCAGCAGTGCGGCCAATAGCAATCAGCCCCAGCATTTT. It codes for CASSAANSNQPQHF. This chain links TRBV2 with TRBJ1-5; D is uncertain. Germline V lookup: CDR1 SNHLY, CDR2 FYNNEI. V lost 4 bases and J 0 bases, leaving 7 bases between the germline ends. The CDR3 covers 14 residues.

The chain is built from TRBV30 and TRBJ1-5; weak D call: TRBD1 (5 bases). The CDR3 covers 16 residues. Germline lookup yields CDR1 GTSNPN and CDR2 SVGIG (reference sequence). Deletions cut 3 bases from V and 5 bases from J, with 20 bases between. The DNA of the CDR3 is TGTGCCTGGAGGGAGAAGGGGAGAAAGGCAGATCAGCCCCAGCATTTT. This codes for CAWREKGRKADQPQHF.

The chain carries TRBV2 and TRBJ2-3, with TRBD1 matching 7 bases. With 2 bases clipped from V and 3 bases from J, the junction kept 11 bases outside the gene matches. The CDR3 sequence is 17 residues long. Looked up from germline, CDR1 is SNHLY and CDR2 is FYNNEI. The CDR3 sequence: CASSEQLGGVSTDTQYF. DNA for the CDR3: TGTGCCAGCAGTGAACAGTTAGGGGGCGTATCAACAGATACGCAGTATTTT.

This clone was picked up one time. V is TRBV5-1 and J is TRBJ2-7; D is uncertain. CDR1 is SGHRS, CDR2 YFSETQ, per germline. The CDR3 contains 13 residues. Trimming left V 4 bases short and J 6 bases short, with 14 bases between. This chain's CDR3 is CASSPVGFSEQYF. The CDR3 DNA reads TGCGCCAGCAGCCCTGTCGGTTTTTCCGAGCAGTACTTC.

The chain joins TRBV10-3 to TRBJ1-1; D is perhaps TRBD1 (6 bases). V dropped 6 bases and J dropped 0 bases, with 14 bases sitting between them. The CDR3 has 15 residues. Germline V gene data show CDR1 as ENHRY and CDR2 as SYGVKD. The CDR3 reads CAIRGKTGMNTEAFF. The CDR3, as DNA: TGTGCCATCAGGGGAAAGACAGGCATGAACACTGAAGCTTTCTTT.

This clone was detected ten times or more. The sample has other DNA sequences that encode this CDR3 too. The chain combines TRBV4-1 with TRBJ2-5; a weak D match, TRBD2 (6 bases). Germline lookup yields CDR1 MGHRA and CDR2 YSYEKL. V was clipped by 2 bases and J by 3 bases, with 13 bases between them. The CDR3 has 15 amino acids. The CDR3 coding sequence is TGCGCCAGCAGCCAATATGGGACTGGGGAAGAGACCCAGTACTTC. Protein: CASSQYGTGEETQYF.

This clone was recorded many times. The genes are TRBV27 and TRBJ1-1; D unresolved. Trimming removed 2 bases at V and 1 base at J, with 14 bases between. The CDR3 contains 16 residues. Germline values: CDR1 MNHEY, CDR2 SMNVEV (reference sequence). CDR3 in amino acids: CASSLSPRAGNTEAFF. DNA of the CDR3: TGTGCCAGCAGTTTAAGCCCCCGGGCCGGGAACACTGAAGCTTTCTTT.

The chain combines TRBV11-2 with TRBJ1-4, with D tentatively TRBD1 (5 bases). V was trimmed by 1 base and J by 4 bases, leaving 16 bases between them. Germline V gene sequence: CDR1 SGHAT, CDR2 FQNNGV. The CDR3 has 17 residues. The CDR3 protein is CASSLGVRAVNNEKLFF. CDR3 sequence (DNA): TGTGCCAGCAGCTTAGGCGTCAGGGCAGTTAATAATGAAAAACTGTTTTTT.

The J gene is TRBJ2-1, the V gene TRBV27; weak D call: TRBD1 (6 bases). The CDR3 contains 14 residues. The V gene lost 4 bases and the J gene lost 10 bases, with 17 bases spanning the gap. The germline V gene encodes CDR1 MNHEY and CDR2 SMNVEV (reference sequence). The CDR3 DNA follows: TGTGCCAGCAGTTCAGGGGACCGGCCCAGGGAGCAGTTCTTC. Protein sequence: CASSSGDRPREQFF.

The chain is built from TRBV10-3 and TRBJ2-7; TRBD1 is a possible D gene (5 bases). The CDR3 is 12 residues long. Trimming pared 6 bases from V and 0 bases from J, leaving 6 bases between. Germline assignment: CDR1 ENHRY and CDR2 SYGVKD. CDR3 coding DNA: TGTGCCATCAGGACAGTCTCCTACGAGCAGTACTTC. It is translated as CAIRTVSYEQYF.

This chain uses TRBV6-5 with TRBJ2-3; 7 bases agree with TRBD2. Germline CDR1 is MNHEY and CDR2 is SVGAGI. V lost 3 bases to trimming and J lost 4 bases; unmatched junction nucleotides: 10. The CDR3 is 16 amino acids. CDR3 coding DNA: TGTGCCAGCAGTTATAGTGCGGGAGTTGCGTCAGATACGCAGTATTTT. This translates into CASSYSAGVASDTQYF.

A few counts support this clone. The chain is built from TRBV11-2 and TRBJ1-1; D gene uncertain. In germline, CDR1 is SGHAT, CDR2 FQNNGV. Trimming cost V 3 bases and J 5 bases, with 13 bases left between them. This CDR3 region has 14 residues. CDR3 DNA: TGTGCCAGCAGCTTCCAATTTGGGGTTACTGAAGCTTTCTTT. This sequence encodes CASSFQFGVTEAFF.

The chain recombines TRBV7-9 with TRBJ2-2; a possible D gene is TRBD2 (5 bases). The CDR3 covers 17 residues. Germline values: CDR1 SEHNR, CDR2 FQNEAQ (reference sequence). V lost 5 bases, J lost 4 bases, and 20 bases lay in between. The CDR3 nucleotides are TGTGCCAGCAGCGACCGCGACTCCGCCCGGGGCACCGGGGAGCTGTTTTTT. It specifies CASSDRDSARGTGELFF.

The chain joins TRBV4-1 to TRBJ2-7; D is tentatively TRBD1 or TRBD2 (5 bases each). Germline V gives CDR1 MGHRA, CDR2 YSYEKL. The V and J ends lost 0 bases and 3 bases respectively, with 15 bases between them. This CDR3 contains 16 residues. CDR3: CASSQDGAGSDYEQYF. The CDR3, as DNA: TGCGCCAGCAGCCAAGACGGGGCAGGATCAGACTACGAGCAGTACTTC.

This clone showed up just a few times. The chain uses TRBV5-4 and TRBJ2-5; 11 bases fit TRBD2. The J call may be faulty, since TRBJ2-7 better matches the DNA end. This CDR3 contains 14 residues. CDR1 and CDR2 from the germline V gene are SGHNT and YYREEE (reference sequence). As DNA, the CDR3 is TGTGCCAGCAGCGGGGGACTAGCGGACTACGAGCAGTACTTC. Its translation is CASSGGLADYEQYF.

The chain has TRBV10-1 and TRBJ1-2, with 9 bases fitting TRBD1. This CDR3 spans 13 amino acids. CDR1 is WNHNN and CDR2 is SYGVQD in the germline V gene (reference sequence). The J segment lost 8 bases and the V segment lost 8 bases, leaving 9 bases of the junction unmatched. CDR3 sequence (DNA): TGCGCCAGCCCCGGGACAGGGTGGGCGGGCTACACCTTC. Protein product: CASPGTGWAGYTF.

DNA for the CDR3: TGTGCCAGCAGCGTAAGGATTAGCGGGGACCAAGAGACCCAGTACTTC. It translates to CASSVRISGDQETQYF. The rearrangement links TRBV9 to TRBJ2-5, with 8 bases fitting TRBD2. The length of the CDR3 is 16 residues. CDR1 is SGDLS, CDR2 YYNGEE, per germline. Germline trimming cut 1 base from V and 0 bases from J; bases unmatched to any gene: 5.

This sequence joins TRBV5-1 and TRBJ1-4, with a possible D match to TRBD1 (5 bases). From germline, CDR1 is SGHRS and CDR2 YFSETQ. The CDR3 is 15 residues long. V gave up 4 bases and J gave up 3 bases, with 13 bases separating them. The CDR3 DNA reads TGCGCCAGCAGCGACCAGGGAATTGCTAATGAAAAACTGTTTTTT. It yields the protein CASSDQGIANEKLFF. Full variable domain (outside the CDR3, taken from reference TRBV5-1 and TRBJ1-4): KAGVTQTPRYLIKTRGQQVTLSCSPISGHRSVSWYQQTPGQGLQFLFEYFSETQRNKGNFPGRFSGRQFSNSRSEMNVSTLELGDSALYLCASSDQGIANEKLFFGSGTQLSVL.

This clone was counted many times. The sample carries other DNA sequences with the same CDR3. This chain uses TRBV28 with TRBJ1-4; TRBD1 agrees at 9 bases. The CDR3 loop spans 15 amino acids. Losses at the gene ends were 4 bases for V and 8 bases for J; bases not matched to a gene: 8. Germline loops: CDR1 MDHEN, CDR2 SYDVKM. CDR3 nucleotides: TGTGCCAGCAGTTCCCCGGGACAGGGTCGCGAAAAACTGTTTTTT. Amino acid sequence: CASSSPGQGREKLFF.

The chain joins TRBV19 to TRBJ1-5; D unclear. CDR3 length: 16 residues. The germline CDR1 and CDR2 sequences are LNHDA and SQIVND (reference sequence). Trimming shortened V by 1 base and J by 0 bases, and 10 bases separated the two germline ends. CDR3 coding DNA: TGTGCCAGTAGTATAGGAGGGATCTATAGCAATCAGCCCCAGCATTTT. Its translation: CASSIGGIYSNQPQHF.

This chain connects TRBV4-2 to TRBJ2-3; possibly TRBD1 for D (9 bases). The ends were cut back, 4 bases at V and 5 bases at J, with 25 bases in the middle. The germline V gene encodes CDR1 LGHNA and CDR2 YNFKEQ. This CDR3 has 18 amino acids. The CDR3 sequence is CASSRQGGREGPIDTQYF. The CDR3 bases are TGTGCCAGCAGCCGACAGGGGGGACGGGAGGGCCCGATAGATACGCAGTATTTT.

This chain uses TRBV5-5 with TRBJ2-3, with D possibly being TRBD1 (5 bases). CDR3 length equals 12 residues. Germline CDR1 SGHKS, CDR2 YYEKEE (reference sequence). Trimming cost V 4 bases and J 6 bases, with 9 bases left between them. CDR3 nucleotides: TGTGCCAGCAGCGCGACAGCGGATACGCAGTATTTT. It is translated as CASSATADTQYF.

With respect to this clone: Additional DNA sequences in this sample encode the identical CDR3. As DNA, the CDR3 is TGTGCCTGGAGTGCCACAGGGACAGGGGCGAACTATGGCTACACCTTC. As protein: CAWSATGTGANYGYTF. The gene calls are TRBV30 and TRBJ1-2; 10 nucleotides match TRBD1. The V gene's germline CDR1 is GTSNPN and CDR2 SVGIG (reference sequence). Losses at the gene ends were 1 base for V and 2 bases for J; bases not matched to a gene: 7. This CDR3 is built from 16 residues.

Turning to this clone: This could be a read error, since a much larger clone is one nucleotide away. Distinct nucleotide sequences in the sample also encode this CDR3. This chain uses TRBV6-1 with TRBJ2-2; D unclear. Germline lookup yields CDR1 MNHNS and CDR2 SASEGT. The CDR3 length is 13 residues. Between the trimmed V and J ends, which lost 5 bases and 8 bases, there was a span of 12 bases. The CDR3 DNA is TGTGCCAGCAGTACCCGGACCGTTGGGGAGCTGTTTTTT. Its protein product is CASSTRTVGELFF.